The 28 T cell receptor beta chains below all came from one sample that was sequenced in a study of blood T cell repertoires in COVID-19. Libraries were prepared by immunoSEQ multiplex PCR; TCRdb keeps only in-frame clonotypes and omits some of them. The sample holds around 140,000 clones, around 81% seen once. Sequencing was performed on peripheral blood. These receptors were taken from a woman aged 60-75 years with acute or convalescent COVID-19.

V and J are TRBV6-5 and TRBJ1-1; 8 nucleotides line up with TRBD1. CDR3 length: 12 residues. Germline V lookup: CDR1 MNHEY, CDR2 SVGAGI. The ends lost 5 bases at V and 10 bases at J; junction bases unmatched: 6. The CDR3 bases are TGTGCCAGCAGTCCGGGACAGGTGGGAGCTTTCTTT. Translating gives CASSPGQVGAFF.

This chain's CDR3 is CASSLSGSSTDTQYF. CDR3 DNA sequence: TGTGCCAGCAGCTTATCCGGTTCTAGCACAGATACGCAGTATTTT. This chain uses TRBV7-6 with TRBJ2-3; D unclear. The CDR3 length is 15 residues. V gave up 2 bases and J gave up 0 bases, with 9 bases separating them. Per the germline V gene, CDR1 is SGHVS and CDR2 is FNYEAQ.

V usage is TRBV2 and J usage is TRBJ2-7, with D possibly matching TRBD2 (6 bases). CDR3 size: 14 residues. Germline V gives CDR1 SNHLY, CDR2 FYNNEI. V was trimmed by 3 bases and J by 4 bases, leaving 13 bases between them. CDR3 sequence (DNA): TGTGCCAGCAGTGACGTGGGGGGAGTATACGAGCAGTACTTC. Amino acid sequence: CASSDVGGVYEQYF.

The chain links TRBV29-1 to TRBJ1-1, with TRBD1 matching over 7 bases. From germline, CDR1 is SQVTM and CDR2 ANQGSEA. V was pared by 6 bases and J by 7 bases, with 14 bases of the junction left unmatched. There are 14 residues in the CDR3. The CDR3 bases are TGCAGCGTATCCCAGACAGGGTTTGGTATTGAAGCTTTCTTT. Translating gives CSVSQTGFGIEAFF.

This chain joins TRBV3-1 (or the pseudogene TRBV3-2) and TRBJ1-1; maybe TRBD1 (5 bases). V lost 4 bases to trimming and J lost 4 bases, with 10 bases between them. Germline-derived CDR1 and CDR2 are LGHDT and YNNKEL (reference sequence). This CDR3 contains 13 residues. The CDR3 is CASSLAGLTEAFF. DNA for the CDR3: TGTGCCAGCAGCCTCGCGGGGCTCACTGAAGCTTTCTTT.

This chain links TRBV27 with TRBJ2-5, with 7 bases matching TRBD1. The junction had 9 bases not matched to a gene; V was cut back by 8 bases and J by 3 bases. The CDR3 has 14 residues. The V gene's germline CDR1 is MNHEY and CDR2 SMNVEV (reference sequence). The CDR3: CASRRQGDKETQYF. The CDR3 coding sequence is TGTGCCAGCCGACGACAGGGTGACAAAGAGACCCAGTACTTC.

V usage is TRBV27 and J usage is TRBJ1-2; tentative D call: TRBD1 (5 bases). The V and J ends lost 5 bases and 8 bases respectively, with 18 bases between them. The V gene's germline CDR1 is MNHEY and CDR2 SMNVEV (reference sequence). This CDR3 spans 14 amino acids. For the CDR3, the DNA is TGTGCCAGCAGTGCCCAGACAGACAAGTTGGGCTACACCTTC. It specifies CASSAQTDKLGYTF.

This rearrangement joins TRBV6-5 to TRBJ1-1; TRBD1 might be the D (6 bases). CDR1 is MNHEY and CDR2 is SVGAGI in the germline V gene. V was pared by 2 bases and J by 8 bases, with 9 bases between. CDR3 length equals 12 residues. The CDR3 spells CASSYRGGEAFF. As DNA, the CDR3 is TGTGCCAGCAGTTACAGAGGGGGAGAAGCTTTCTTT.

This chain uses TRBV14 with TRBJ2-7, with TRBD1 matching 9 bases. The CDR3 runs 15 residues. Germline V CDR1 and CDR2: SGHDN, FVKESK. With V trimmed by 3 bases and J by 1 base, 4 bases remained unmatched. As DNA, the CDR3 is TGTGCCAGCAGCCAGAACAGGGGGCGATCCTACGAGCAGTACTTC. Translation gives CASSQNRGRSYEQYF.

The chain has TRBV12-3 or TRBV12-4 and TRBJ2-7; D unresolved. The CDR3 consists of 12 residues. Trimming stripped 5 bases from V and 3 bases from J, with 8 bases between. The CDR3 nucleotides are TGTGCCAGCAGTCGACTGGTCTACGAGCAGTACTTC. Translated: CASSRLVYEQYF.

The genes are TRBV11-2 and TRBJ1-2; 8 bases match TRBD1. Per germline, CDR1 SGHAT and CDR2 FQNNGV. The CDR3 has 15 amino acids. The trim removed 5 bases at V and 4 bases at J, leaving 9 bases unmatched. The CDR3 spells CASSPRGTGPYGYTF. The CDR3 nucleotides are TGTGCCAGCAGCCCAAGAGGGACAGGTCCCTATGGCTACACCTTC.

This clone was seen once. The V gene is TRBV30, the J gene TRBJ2-3; D is perhaps TRBD2 (6 bases). There are 13 residues in the CDR3. Germline V lookup: CDR1 GTSNPN, CDR2 SVGIG (reference sequence). V was clipped by 6 bases and J by 2 bases, with 12 bases between them. CDR3 nucleotide sequence: TGTGCCTGCGGGGGAGGCTACACAGATACGCAGTATTTT. Its protein product is CACGGGYTDTQYF.

J is TRBJ2-3 and V is TRBV7-6, with TRBD2 identical over 7 bases. Germline trimming cut 0 bases from V and 7 bases from J; bases unmatched to any gene: 7. From germline, CDR1 is SGHVS and CDR2 FNYEAQ. CDR3 length equals 15 residues. The CDR3 region has the DNA TGTGCCAGCAGCTTAGCGGGAGGGCCAATGAATACGCAGTATTTT. Protein: CASSLAGGPMNTQYF.

This clone was seen just once. The J gene is TRBJ2-2, the V gene TRBV24-1; D possibly corresponds to TRBD2 (6 bases). V gave up 10 bases and J gave up 2 bases, with 10 bases separating them. This CDR3 comprises 13 residues. Looked up from germline, CDR1 is KGHDR and CDR2 is SFDVKD. The DNA for the CDR3 is TGTGCCACAAACGGGGGAAACACCGGGGAGCTGTTTTTT. It specifies CATNGGNTGELFF.

This clone has just one count. The chain joins TRBV19 to TRBJ1-5, with 7 bases lining up with TRBD1. The V and J ends lost 5 bases and 9 bases, in that order; junction bases with no gene match: 7. The CDR3 consists of 13 residues. Looked up from germline, CDR1 is LNHDA and CDR2 is SQIVND (reference sequence). CDR3 nucleotide sequence: TGTGCCAGTAGTTCGACAGGGAGTCCGCCCCAGCATTTT. It encodes CASSSTGSPPQHF.

The chain uses TRBV10-2 and TRBJ1-2, with D tentatively TRBD1 (5 bases). Germline V CDR1 and CDR2: WSHSY, SAAADI. Trimming pared 0 bases from V and 6 bases from J, leaving 17 bases between. CDR3 length: 16 amino acids. The CDR3: CASSESVGAWVDGYTF. The CDR3 nucleotides read TGCGCCAGCAGTGAGTCGGTTGGGGCGTGGGTAGATGGCTACACCTTC.

The chain has TRBV3-1 (or the pseudogene TRBV3-2) and TRBJ1-2; D is perhaps TRBD1 (6 bases). V was trimmed by 4 bases and J by 4 bases, leaving 16 bases between them. The length of the CDR3 is 15 residues. Germline V gene data show CDR1 as LGHDT and CDR2 as YNNKEL (reference sequence). In DNA, the CDR3 is TGTGCCAGCAGCCTTCGACAGGCGAGGGGCTATGGCTACACCTTC. Translation gives CASSLRQARGYGYTF.

This rearrangement joins TRBV30 to TRBJ1-2; D may be TRBD1 (5 bases). The germline gives CDR1 GTSNPN, CDR2 SVGIG (reference sequence). The germline V and J ends were trimmed by 2 bases and 9 bases, with 25 bases remaining between them. The CDR3 loop spans 16 amino acids. The CDR3 is CAWSHTNPGRRDRYTF. As DNA, the CDR3 is TGTGCCTGGAGTCACACTAATCCGGGACGGCGGGATCGCTACACCTTC.

The CDR3 DNA follows: TGCGCCAGCAGCCAAGTGTCTAGCGGGAGTGTCTCCTACAATGAGCAGTTCTTC. It yields the protein CASSQVSSGSVSYNEQFF. The gene calls are TRBV4-1 and TRBJ2-1, with 10 bases matching TRBD2. After removal of 1 base from V and 0 bases from J, the junction contained 6 bases not matched to a gene. There are 18 residues in the CDR3. Germline CDR1 and CDR2: MGHRA and YSYEKL.

The J gene is TRBJ2-5, the V gene TRBV7-9, with TRBD1 as a possible D gene (6 bases). The CDR3 has 13 residues. Germline values: CDR1 SEHNR, CDR2 FQNEAQ (reference sequence). V gave up 5 bases and J gave up 5 bases, with 12 bases separating them. This CDR3 reads CASSGGLWETQYF. The CDR3 nucleotides read TGTGCCAGCAGCGGGGGCCTGTGGGAGACCCAGTACTTC.

This clone appeared once. The rearrangement uses TRBV2 and TRBJ1-6, with D perhaps matching TRBD1 (5 bases). Trimming stripped 6 bases from V and 9 bases from J, with 12 bases between. Germline loops: CDR1 SNHLY, CDR2 FYNNEI. The CDR3 runs to 13 residues. The DNA of the CDR3 is TGTGCCAGCAGGGGGCAGGGTGGTTCACCCCTCCACTTT. Translation: CASRGQGGSPLHF.

CDR3 amino acids: CASSEVWSGEYEQYF. The CDR3 DNA reads as TGTGCCAGTAGTGAGGTTTGGAGCGGAGAGTACGAGCAGTACTTC. The V gene is TRBV19, the J gene TRBJ2-7; TRBD2 might be the D (5 bases). The CDR3 is 15 residues long. Germline CDR1 and CDR2: LNHDA and SQIVND (reference sequence). V dropped 5 bases and J dropped 4 bases, with 18 bases sitting between them.

The V gene is TRBV14, the J gene TRBJ1-6; D unclear. This CDR3 is 15 amino acids long. Trimming cost V 1 base and J 8 bases, with 12 bases left between them. Germline CDR1 reads SGHDN; CDR2 reads FVKESK. As DNA, the CDR3 is TGTGCCAGCAGCCAAGCCGCCGACATATATTCACCCCTCCACTTT. It encodes CASSQAADIYSPLHF.

The CDR3 nucleotides read TGTGCCAGTTGCCCAGGGGCGGACTACAATGAGCAGTTCTTC. It translates to CASCPGADYNEQFF. The chain combines TRBV28 with TRBJ2-1, with D possibly being TRBD1 (6 bases). Trimming stripped 9 bases from V and 3 bases from J, with 15 bases between. This CDR3 has 14 amino acids. The germline V gene encodes CDR1 MDHEN and CDR2 SYDVKM.

This clone was detected once. The V and J genes are TRBV5-5 and TRBJ1-3; TRBD1 matches 9 bases. The CDR3 totals 15 residues. The germline gives CDR1 SGHKS, CDR2 YYEKEE (reference sequence). V dropped 4 bases and J dropped 0; count of bases not matched to a gene: 2. CDR3 residues: CASSPGQGSGNTIYF. The CDR3, as DNA: TGTGCCAGCAGCCCGGGACAGGGCTCTGGAAACACCATATATTTT. Supplemented by reference TRBV5-5 and TRBJ1-3, the full variable domain reads DAGVTQSPTHLIKTRGQQVTLRCSPISGHKSVSWYQQVLGQGPQFIFQYYEKEERGRGNFPDRFSARQFPNYSSELNVNALLLGDSALYLCASSPGQGSGNTIYFGEGSWLTVV.

This clone is judged medium-sized (0.01 to 0.1%). The chain combines TRBV7-6 with TRBJ2-5; 8 nucleotides line up with TRBD2. CDR1 SGHVS and CDR2 FNYEAQ come from the germline V gene. Germline trimming cut 6 bases from V and 3 bases from J; bases unmatched to any gene: 12. The CDR3 consists of 16 residues. This CDR3 is CASSPSGTSTKETQYF. CDR3 DNA: TGTGCCAGCAGTCCCTCCGGGACTAGTACAAAAGAGACCCAGTACTTC.

This clone showed up just once. The rearrangement uses TRBV5-4 and TRBJ2-1; 11 positions agree with TRBD2. J was trimmed by 2 bases and V by 3 bases; bases with no gene match: 7. The CDR3 covers 17 residues. CDR1 and CDR2 from the germline V gene are SGHNT and YYREEE (reference sequence). CDR3 DNA sequence: TGTGCCAGCAGCTATAGACTAGCGGGACTTCCCTACAATGAGCAGTTCTTC. Its translation is CASSYRLAGLPYNEQFF.

The chain is built from TRBV13 and TRBJ1-2; 8 positions match TRBD1. The CDR3 sequence is 15 residues long. Germline CDR1 and CDR2: PRHDT and FYEKMQ (reference sequence). J gave up 9 bases and V 0 bases, and 9 bases lay outside the gene matches. CDR3 residues: CASSLGKRQGTRYTF. The CDR3 DNA is TGTGCCAGCAGCTTAGGAAAAAGACAGGGGACACGCTACACCTTC.